This T cell receptor beta chain was obtained from a study of T cell responses to AZD1222 COVID-19 vaccine. A note on this clone: Its antigen is as yet unknown.

TCRdb keeps only in-frame clones here, not all; method: immunoSEQ multiplex PCR. The sample holds some 150,000 clones, about 92% seen once. Germline V CDR1 and CDR2: LNHDA, SQIVND (reference sequence). This CDR3 contains 15 residues. V lost 1 base to trimming and J lost 8 bases; unmatched junction nucleotides: 5. Study-wide results and limits: Most donors were white British and more were female, and clonal diversity was possibly underestimated. Reportedly, close to half of spike-specific TCRs are directed against unmutated variant regions. With two AZD1222 doses given, Spike-specific TCR breadth and depth both rose.

The sequence was collected from an adult in good health. V usage is TRBV19 and J usage is TRBJ1-4; 9 bases are shared with TRBD1. The source material was peripheral blood, sampled on day 0 of MenACWY control vaccination. The CDR3 loop reads CASSIVGTGHEKLFF. The CDR3 DNA reads TGTGCCAGTAGTATAGTTGGGACAGGGCACGAAAAACTGTTTTTT.